This TCR beta chain was profiled in a study of identifying expanded T cells in peripheral blood. Collection occurred without any documented infections or immune events in donors. Germline CDR1 MDHEN, CDR2 SYDVKM. V gave up 3 bases and J gave up 6 bases, with 14 bases separating them. The CDR3 contains 14 residues. Here immunoSEQ multiplex PCR was the method, and the copy in TCRdb shows in-frame clones only, minus some. In the table there are 85,000 to 100,000 clones, 88% of which are singletons. This TCR was recovered from a person between 18 and 75 years old in good health. The source material was blood. This chain joins TRBV28 and TRBJ2-5, with TRBD1 as a possible D gene (5 bases). This CDR3 is CASSFSREGQTQYF. CDR3 in DNA: TGTGCCAGCAGTTTTTCCAGGGAAGGGCAGACCCAGTACTTC.